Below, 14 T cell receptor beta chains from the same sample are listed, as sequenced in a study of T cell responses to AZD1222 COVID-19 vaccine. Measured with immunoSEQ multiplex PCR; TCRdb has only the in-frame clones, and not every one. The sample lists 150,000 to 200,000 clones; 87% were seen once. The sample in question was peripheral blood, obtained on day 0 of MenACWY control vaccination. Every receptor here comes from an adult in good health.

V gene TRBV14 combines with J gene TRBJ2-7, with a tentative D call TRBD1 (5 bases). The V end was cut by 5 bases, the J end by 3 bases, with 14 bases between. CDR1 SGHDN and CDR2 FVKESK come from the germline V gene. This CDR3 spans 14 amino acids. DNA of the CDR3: TGTGCCAGCAGCTCCCGACAGTCCTACTACGAGCAGTACTTC. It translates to CASSSRQSYYEQYF.

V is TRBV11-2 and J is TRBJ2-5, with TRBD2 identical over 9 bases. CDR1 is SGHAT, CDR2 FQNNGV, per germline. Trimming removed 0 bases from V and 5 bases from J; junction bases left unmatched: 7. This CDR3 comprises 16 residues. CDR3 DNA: TGTGCCAGCAGCTTAGAAATCGCTAGCGGGGCCGAGACCCAGTACTTC. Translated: CASSLEIASGAETQYF.

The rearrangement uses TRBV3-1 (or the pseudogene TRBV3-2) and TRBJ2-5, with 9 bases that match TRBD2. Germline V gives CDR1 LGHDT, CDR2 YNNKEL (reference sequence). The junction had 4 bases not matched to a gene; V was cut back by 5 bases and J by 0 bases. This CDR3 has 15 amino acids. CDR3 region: CASSGTSGYQETQYF. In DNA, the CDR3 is TGTGCCAGCAGCGGAACTAGCGGGTACCAAGAGACCCAGTACTTC.

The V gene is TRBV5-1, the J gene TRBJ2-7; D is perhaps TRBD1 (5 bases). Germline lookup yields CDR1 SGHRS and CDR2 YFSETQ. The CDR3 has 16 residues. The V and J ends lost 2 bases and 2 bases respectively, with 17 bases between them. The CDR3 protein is CASSLSFRAFPYEQYF. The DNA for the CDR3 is TGCGCCAGCAGCTTATCGTTCAGGGCGTTCCCCTACGAGCAGTACTTC.

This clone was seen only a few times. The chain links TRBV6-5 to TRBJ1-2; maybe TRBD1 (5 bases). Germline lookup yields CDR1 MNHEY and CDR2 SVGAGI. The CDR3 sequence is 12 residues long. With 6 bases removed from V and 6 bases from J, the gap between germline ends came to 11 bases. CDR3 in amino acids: CASSSSGDGYTF. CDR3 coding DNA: TGTGCCAGCAGCAGCTCGGGGGATGGCTACACCTTC.

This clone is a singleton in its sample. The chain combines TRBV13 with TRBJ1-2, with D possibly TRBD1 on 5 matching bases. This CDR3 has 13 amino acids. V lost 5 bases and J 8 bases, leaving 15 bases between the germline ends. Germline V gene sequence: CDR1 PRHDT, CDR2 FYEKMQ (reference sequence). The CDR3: CASSRGLIRGYTF. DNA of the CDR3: TGTGCCAGCAGCAGGGGACTAATTAGGGGCTACACCTTC.

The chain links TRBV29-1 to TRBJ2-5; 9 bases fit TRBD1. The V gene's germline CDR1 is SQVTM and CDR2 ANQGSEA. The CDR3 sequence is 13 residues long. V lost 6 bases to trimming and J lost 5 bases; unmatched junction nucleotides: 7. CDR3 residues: CSVGTGTGETQYF. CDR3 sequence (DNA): TGCAGCGTCGGGACAGGGACCGGGGAGACCCAGTACTTC.

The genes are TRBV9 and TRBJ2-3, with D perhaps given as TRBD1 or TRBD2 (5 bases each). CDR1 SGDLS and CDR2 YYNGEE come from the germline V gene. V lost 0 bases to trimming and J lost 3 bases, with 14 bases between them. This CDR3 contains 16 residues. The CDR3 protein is CASSVGGAGLTDTQYF. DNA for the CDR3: TGTGCCAGCAGCGTAGGAGGGGCAGGGTTGACAGATACGCAGTATTTT.

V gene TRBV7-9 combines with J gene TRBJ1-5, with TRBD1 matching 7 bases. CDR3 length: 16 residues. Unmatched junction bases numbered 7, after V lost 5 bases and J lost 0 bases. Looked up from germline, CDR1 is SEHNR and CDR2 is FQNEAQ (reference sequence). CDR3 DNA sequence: TGTGCCAGCAGCCAGTCGACAGGGATTAGCAATCAGCCCCAGCATTTT. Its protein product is CASSQSTGISNQPQHF. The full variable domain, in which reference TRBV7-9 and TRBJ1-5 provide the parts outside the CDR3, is DTGVSQNPRHKITKRGQNVTFRCDPISEHNRLYWYRQTLGQGPEFLTYFQNEAQLEKSRLLSDRFSAERPKGSFSTLEIQRTEQGDSAMYLCASSQSTGISNQPQHFGDGTRLSIL.

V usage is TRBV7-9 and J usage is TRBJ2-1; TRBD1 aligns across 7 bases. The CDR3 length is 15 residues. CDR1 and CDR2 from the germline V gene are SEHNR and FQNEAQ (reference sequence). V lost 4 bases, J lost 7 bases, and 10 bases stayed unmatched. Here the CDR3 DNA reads TGTGCCAGCAGCTCGACAGGGAAACGGCAGAATGAGCAGTTCTTC. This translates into CASSSTGKRQNEQFF.

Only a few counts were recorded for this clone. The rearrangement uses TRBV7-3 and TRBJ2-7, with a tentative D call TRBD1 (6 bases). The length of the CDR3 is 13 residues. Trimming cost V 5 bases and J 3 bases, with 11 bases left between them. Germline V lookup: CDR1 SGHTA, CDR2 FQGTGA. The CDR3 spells CASSPGDGYEQYF. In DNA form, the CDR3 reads TGTGCCAGCAGCCCAGGGGACGGCTACGAGCAGTACTTC.

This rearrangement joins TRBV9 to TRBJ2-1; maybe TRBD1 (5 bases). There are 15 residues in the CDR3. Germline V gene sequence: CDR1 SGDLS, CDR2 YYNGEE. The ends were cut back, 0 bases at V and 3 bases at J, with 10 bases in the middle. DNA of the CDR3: TGTGCCAGCAGCGTAGAGGGGTCCATCTACAATGAGCAGTTCTTC. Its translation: CASSVEGSIYNEQFF.

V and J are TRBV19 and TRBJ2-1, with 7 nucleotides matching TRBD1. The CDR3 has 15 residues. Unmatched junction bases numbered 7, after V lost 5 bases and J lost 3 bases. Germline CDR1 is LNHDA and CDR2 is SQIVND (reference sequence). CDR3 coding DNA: TGTGCCAGTAGTCCGGACAGGTCGAACTACAATGAGCAGTTCTTC. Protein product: CASSPDRSNYNEQFF. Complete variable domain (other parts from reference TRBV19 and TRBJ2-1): DGGITQSPKYLFRKEGQNVTLSCEQNLNHDAMYWYRQDPGQGLRLIYYSQIVNDFQKGDIAEGYSVSREKKESFPLTVTSAQKNPTAFYLCASSPDRSNYNEQFFGPGTRLTVL.

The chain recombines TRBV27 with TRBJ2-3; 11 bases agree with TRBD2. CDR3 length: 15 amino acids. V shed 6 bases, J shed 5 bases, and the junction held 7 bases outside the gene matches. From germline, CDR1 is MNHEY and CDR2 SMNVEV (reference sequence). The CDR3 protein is CASSTLAGEGDTQYF. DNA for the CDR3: TGTGCCAGCAGCACACTAGCGGGAGAGGGAGATACGCAGTATTTT.